These 32 T cell receptor beta chains came from one sample sequenced in a study of T-cell memory formation after mild COVID-19. TCRdb redid the calling of the 5' RACE reads with MiXCR, one entry per CDR3 protein. Here the sample spans about 270,000 distinct CDR3 sequences, 15% to 20% being singletons. What was sequenced was PBMCs or a T cell subset sorted from them (not recorded which). Source of these receptors: a man younger than 35 who had mild COVID-19 (a few samples of this study predate the infection). Cell type and time point are not known.

The table lists this clonotype with a few counts. This sequence joins TRBV20-1 and TRBJ2-1, with 12 positions matching TRBD2. The V gene end was trimmed by 0 bases and the J gene end by 7 bases; junction bases not matched to a gene: 10. CDR3 size: 17 residues. Germline CDR1 is DFQATT and CDR2 is SNEGSKA (reference sequence). The CDR3 loop reads CSARDPSGGEFLNEQFF. The DNA for the CDR3 is TGCAGTGCTAGAGATCCTAGCGGGGGGGAATTTTTGAATGAGCAGTTCTTC.

V and J are TRBV7-9 and TRBJ1-6, with a possible D match to TRBD1 (5 bases). CDR3 length equals 14 residues. The V gene's germline CDR1 is SEHNR and CDR2 FQNEAQ (reference sequence). The V end lost 7 bases, the J end lost 6 bases, and 13 bases lay between the germline ends. The CDR3 nucleotides are TGTGCCAGCATCTGGGAGGACACTAATTCACCCCTCCACTTT. Translating gives CASIWEDTNSPLHF.

This clonotype appeared a few times. This rearrangement joins TRBV4-1 to TRBJ2-1, with 7 bases identical to TRBD1. With 0 bases clipped from V and 4 bases from J, the junction kept 3 bases outside the gene matches. The CDR3 covers 15 residues. Germline V gene sequence: CDR1 MGHRA, CDR2 YSYEKL. The DNA for the CDR3 is TGCGCCAGCAGCCAAGATGTGGGACAGTACAATGAGCAGTTCTTC. This encodes CASSQDVGQYNEQFF.

V is TRBV6-1 and J is TRBJ2-7, with 13 bases that match TRBD2. The length of the CDR3 is 15 residues. V was pared by 3 bases and J by 5 bases, with 4 bases of the junction left unmatched. Germline V CDR1 and CDR2: MNHNS, SASEGT. The CDR3 reads CASSDHGLAGDEQYV. In DNA, the CDR3 is TGTGCCAGCAGTGACCACGGACTAGCGGGGGACGAGCAGTACGTC.

This clonotype came up a few times. The chain employs TRBV4-3 and TRBJ1-3; D is undetermined. The germline V gene encodes CDR1 LGHNA and CDR2 YSLEER. CDR3 size: 15 residues. V was clipped by 4 bases and J by 2 bases, with 12 bases between them. Written as DNA, the CDR3 is TGCGCCAGCAGCCCTGGACCTACTGCTGGAAACACCATATATTTT. It specifies CASSPGPTAGNTIYF.

This clonotype was counted between two and nine times. The rearrangement joins TRBV20-1 to TRBJ2-4; D uncertain. V was pared by 0 bases and J by 0 bases, with 12 bases between. Germline loops: CDR1 DFQATT, CDR2 SNEGSKA (reference sequence). The CDR3 contains 16 residues. CDR3 DNA sequence: TGCAGTGCTAGAGATAGGTATAACTCAGCCAAAAACATTCAGTACTTC. As protein: CSARDRYNSAKNIQYF.

This clonotype was detected only a few times. The chain joins TRBV11-2 to TRBJ2-3, with unresolved D. The V gene lost 2 bases and the J gene lost 4 bases, with 7 bases spanning the gap. From germline, CDR1 is SGHAT and CDR2 FQNNGV. The CDR3 covers 13 residues. The DNA of the CDR3 is TGTGCCAGCAGCTTATGGTTTTCAGATACGCAGTATTTT. Residues: CASSLWFSDTQYF.

The rearrangement links TRBV29-1 to TRBJ1-2; D remains unclear. This CDR3 is 14 amino acids long. Trimming pared 0 bases from V and 2 bases from J, leaving 10 bases between. Germline V gene sequence: CDR1 SQVTM, CDR2 ANQGSEA. The CDR3 sequence is CSVEDSEANYGYTF. The CDR3 region has the DNA TGCAGCGTTGAAGATAGCGAGGCCAACTATGGCTACACCTTC.

This clonotype came up a few times. The rearrangement joins TRBV28 to TRBJ2-5; 7 bases agree with TRBD1. V was pared by 4 bases and J by 5 bases, with 10 bases of the junction left unmatched. The CDR3 contains 15 residues. Germline CDR1 reads MDHEN; CDR2 reads SYDVKM. CDR3: CASSSKGQEVETQYF. The CDR3, as DNA: TGTGCCAGCAGTTCGAAAGGACAGGAGGTGGAGACCCAGTACTTC.

This clonotype was recorded at least ten times. The chain employs TRBV7-2 and TRBJ1-3, with D perhaps TRBD1 (5 bases). CDR3 length: 13 residues. The V end was cut by 2 bases, the J end by 8 bases, with 10 bases between. CDR1 SGHTA and CDR2 FQGNSA come from the germline V gene. In DNA, the CDR3 is TGTGCCAGCAGCTTAAATGCGGGGGACACCATATATTTT. Encoded protein: CASSLNAGDTIYF.

This clonotype was counted between two and nine times. CDR3: CASSLDQGFYGYTF. The CDR3 coding sequence is TGCGCCAGCAGCTTGGACCAGGGTTTCTATGGCTACACCTTC. The chain employs TRBV5-1 and TRBJ1-2; a possible D gene is TRBD1 (5 bases). The CDR3 sequence is 14 residues long. Germline CDR1 is SGHRS and CDR2 is YFSETQ. The V end lost 0 bases, the J end lost 4 bases, and 10 bases lay between the germline ends.

The chain has TRBV19 and TRBJ2-3; possibly TRBD2 for D (5 bases). Trimming cost V 5 bases and J 4 bases, with 16 bases left between them. The CDR3 length is 15 residues. The germline gives CDR1 LNHDA, CDR2 SQIVND (reference sequence). This CDR3 reads CASSVRLAGADTQYF. CDR3 DNA: TGTGCCAGTAGTGTGCGACTTGCGGGCGCAGATACGCAGTATTTT.

The genes are TRBV20-1 and TRBJ2-7, with TRBD1 matching over 10 bases. V was pared by 1 base and J by 6 bases, with 6 bases of the junction left unmatched. The CDR3 length is 14 residues. Germline V lookup: CDR1 DFQATT, CDR2 SNEGSKA (reference sequence). DNA of the CDR3: TGCAGTGCTAGAGGTGCCGGGACAGGGGCCGAGCAGTACTTC. This codes for CSARGAGTGAEQYF.

This clonotype has just a few counts. This sequence joins TRBV5-5 and TRBJ1-5; the D is unclear. The V end was cut by 1 base, the J end by 7 bases, with 12 bases between. This CDR3 comprises 14 residues. Germline V lookup: CDR1 SGHKS, CDR2 YYEKEE (reference sequence). CDR3 sequence reads: CASSLSTFGQPQHF. DNA for the CDR3: TGTGCCAGCAGCTTGAGCACCTTCGGGCAGCCCCAGCATTTT.

This clonotype was detected only a few times. The chain joins TRBV7-2 to TRBJ1-1; D is undetermined. Germline-derived CDR1 and CDR2 are SGHTA and FQGNSA. The CDR3 consists of 16 residues. The V and J ends lost 2 bases and 0 bases respectively, with 13 bases between them. The CDR3: CASSLLGTPMNTEAFF. The CDR3 DNA reads TGTGCCAGCAGCTTACTAGGCACCCCTATGAACACTGAAGCTTTCTTT.

The V and J genes are TRBV6-6 and TRBJ1-5; 8 bases fit TRBD1. The CDR3 extends over 15 amino acids. Germline CDR1 MNHNY, CDR2 SVGAGI (reference sequence). With V trimmed by 6 bases and J by 3 bases, 7 bases remained unmatched. The CDR3 DNA reads TGTGCCAGCAGAACCGGACAGGGCCCCAATCAGCCCCAGCATTTT. It yields the protein CASRTGQGPNQPQHF.

This chain connects TRBV24-1 to TRBJ2-3; 10 positions match TRBD2. Trimming removed 4 bases from V and 4 bases from J; junction bases left unmatched: 7. The CDR3 covers 16 residues. Germline V gene lookup returns CDR1 KGHDR and CDR2 SFDVKD. CDR3 amino acids: CATSEIAGGGADTQYF. The CDR3 region has the DNA TGTGCCACCAGTGAAATAGCGGGGGGCGGGGCAGATACGCAGTATTTT.

In its sample, this clonotype was seen many times. The chain employs TRBV6-2 or TRBV6-3 and TRBJ2-1, with D perhaps TRBD2 (6 bases). CDR1 and CDR2 from the germline V gene are MNHEY and SVGEGT. The CDR3 spans 12 residues. Trimming removed 8 bases from V and 8 bases from J, with 13 bases in between. The CDR3 here is CASSGLGDEQFF. DNA of the CDR3: TGTGCCAGCTCGGGACTTGGCGATGAGCAGTTCTTC.

The V gene is TRBV20-1, the J gene TRBJ1-1; D is unclear. Germline V gene lookup returns CDR1 DFQATT and CDR2 SNEGSKA (reference sequence). This CDR3 contains 12 residues. V was trimmed by 5 bases and J by 1 base, leaving 8 bases between them. CDR3 in amino acids: CSAEVRNTEAFF. The DNA for the CDR3 is TGCAGTGCTGAGGTGCGGAACACTGAAGCTTTCTTT.

The V call is TRBV4-3, the J call TRBJ2-7; D remains unclear. Germline V gene data show CDR1 as LGHNA and CDR2 as YSLEER. The CDR3 covers 16 residues. The V end was cut by 1 base, the J end by 4 bases, with 17 bases between. The CDR3 region has the DNA TGCGCCAGCAGCCAAGGTCGCAGCGTCAAAAGTTACGAGCAGTACTTC. It codes for CASSQGRSVKSYEQYF.

This clonotype was detected only a few times. This sequence joins TRBV14 and TRBJ2-7, with 7 positions matching TRBD1. The CDR3 has 14 residues. In germline, CDR1 is SGHDN, CDR2 FVKESK. The junction had 7 bases not matched to a gene; V was cut back by 7 bases and J by 1 base. The CDR3: CASTRTGESYEQYF. CDR3 DNA: TGTGCCAGCACCAGGACAGGAGAGTCCTACGAGCAGTACTTC.

This clonotype came up a few times. This sequence joins TRBV7-6 and TRBJ1-5, with 10 bases that match TRBD1. J lost 7 bases, V lost 7 bases, and 7 bases had no gene match. The V gene's germline CDR1 is SGHVS and CDR2 FNYEAQ. This CDR3 has 14 residues. The CDR3 nucleotides are TGTGCCAGCACCAAAGGGACAGGGGCCCAGCCCCAGCATTTT. Translating it yields CASTKGTGAQPQHF.

There are a few counts of this clonotype. V is TRBV5-1 and J is TRBJ1-4, with TRBD1 matching over 7 bases. CDR1 and CDR2 (germline): SGHRS, YFSETQ. Trimming took 2 bases from V and 3 from J; bases not matched to a gene: 4. The CDR3 covers 15 residues. The CDR3 sequence is CASSFTGTANEKLFF. DNA of the CDR3: TGCGCCAGCAGCTTTACCGGGACAGCTAATGAAAAACTGTTTTTT. Looking up the rest from reference TRBV5-1 and TRBJ1-4 gives the full variable domain: KAGVTQTPRYLIKTRGQQVTLSCSPISGHRSVSWYQQTPGQGLQFLFEYFSETQRNKGNFPGRFSGRQFSNSRSEMNVSTLELGDSALYLCASSFTGTANEKLFFGSGTQLSVL.

This clonotype was counted between two and nine times. The J gene is TRBJ2-1, the V gene TRBV20-1, with a weak D call TRBD2 (6 bases). The CDR3 covers 16 residues. With 3 bases removed from V and 7 bases from J, the gap between germline ends came to 22 bases. Germline assignment: CDR1 DFQATT and CDR2 SNEGSKA (reference sequence). The CDR3 loop is CSASAPTLGRENEQFF. The CDR3, as DNA: TGCAGTGCTAGTGCCCCTACCCTTGGGCGGGAAAATGAGCAGTTCTTC.

This clonotype was seen more than once but under ten times. The rearrangement uses TRBV5-1 and TRBJ1-2, with TRBD1 as a possible D gene (5 bases). V lost 1 base and J lost 8, with 15 bases in between. Germline CDR1 reads SGHRS; CDR2 reads YFSETQ. The CDR3 consists of 14 residues. The CDR3 reads CASSLNGGVDGYTF. The CDR3 bases are TGCGCCAGCAGCTTGAATGGAGGGGTGGACGGCTACACCTTC.

V is TRBV4-1 and J is TRBJ2-7, with D possibly being TRBD1 (6 bases). CDR3 size: 16 residues. From germline, CDR1 is MGHRA and CDR2 YSYEKL. The V gene lost 3 bases and the J gene lost 3 bases, with 18 bases spanning the gap. The CDR3 loop reads CASSQTGPRGNYEQYF. CDR3 DNA sequence: TGCGCCAGCAGCCAGACGGGCCCTAGGGGGAACTACGAGCAGTACTTC.

On this clonotype: Since the CDR3 does not end with the conserved phenylalanine or tryptophan, this likely comes from a read error. The chain carries TRBV6-2 or TRBV6-3 and TRBJ2-7; D may be TRBD1 (7 bases). Per the germline V gene, CDR1 is MNHEY and CDR2 is SVGEGT. V was cut by 8 bases and J by 6 bases, with 20 bases left in between. This CDR3 region has 14 residues. CDR3 nucleotide sequence: TGTGCCAGCGGCGAGACAGGGAGGCTACGCGAGCAGTACTGC. Its protein product is CASGETGRLREQYC.

This chain uses TRBV3-1 with TRBJ1-2; D not resolved. The CDR3 extends over 14 amino acids. Germline CDR1 and CDR2: LGHDT and YNNKEL (reference sequence). Trimming stripped 4 bases from V and 0 bases from J, with 9 bases between. CDR3 sequence (DNA): TGTGCCAGCAGCCCCAGCATGGCTAACTATGGCTACACCTTC. Translating gives CASSPSMANYGYTF.

J is TRBJ2-7 and V is TRBV7-9; D not certain. Germline V gene lookup returns CDR1 SEHNR and CDR2 FQNEAQ (reference sequence). The ends were cut back, 0 bases at V and 6 bases at J, with 9 bases in the middle. This CDR3 is built from 13 residues. For the CDR3, the DNA is TGTGCCAGCAGCTTAGCGTCGGTTTCCGAGCAGTACTTC. It specifies CASSLASVSEQYF.

V usage is TRBV7-3 and J usage is TRBJ2-1; 7 bases are a match to TRBD1. CDR3 length: 16 amino acids. Germline assignment: CDR1 SGHTA and CDR2 FQGTGA. V was clipped by 4 bases and J by 2 bases; unmatched bases: 8. This CDR3 reads CASSSGTAGPYNEQFF. DNA of the CDR3: TGTGCCAGCAGCTCGGGGACAGCCGGCCCCTACAATGAGCAGTTCTTC.

This chain connects TRBV4-3 to TRBJ2-7; TRBD1 might be the D (5 bases). The CDR3 loop spans 13 amino acids. The germline V gene has CDR1 LGHNA and CDR2 YSLEER. The V and J ends lost 0 bases and 6 bases respectively, with 9 bases between them. The CDR3 loop reads CASSQETQGEQYF. DNA of the CDR3: TGCGCCAGCAGCCAAGAAACGCAGGGCGAGCAGTACTTC.

This clonotype has a handful of counts. The chain has TRBV10-3 and TRBJ1-5; TRBD1 aligns across 7 bases. Germline V gene lookup returns CDR1 ENHRY and CDR2 SYGVKD. Trimming removed 10 bases from V and 4 bases from J; junction bases left unmatched: 7. The CDR3 is made up of 13 amino acids. CDR3 amino acids: CATKQGPNQPQHF. The CDR3 DNA reads TGTGCCACCAAACAGGGGCCTAATCAGCCCCAGCATTTT.